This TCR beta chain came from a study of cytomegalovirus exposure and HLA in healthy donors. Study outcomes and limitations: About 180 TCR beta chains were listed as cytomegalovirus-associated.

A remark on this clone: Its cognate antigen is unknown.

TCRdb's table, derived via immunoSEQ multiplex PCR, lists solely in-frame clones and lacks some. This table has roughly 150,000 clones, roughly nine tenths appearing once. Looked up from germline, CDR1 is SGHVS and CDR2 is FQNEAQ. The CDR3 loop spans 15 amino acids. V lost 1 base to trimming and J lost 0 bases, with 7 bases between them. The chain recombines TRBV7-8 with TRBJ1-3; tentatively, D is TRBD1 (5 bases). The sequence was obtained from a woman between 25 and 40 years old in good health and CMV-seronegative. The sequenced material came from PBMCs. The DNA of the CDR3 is TGTGCCAGCAGCTTAGAACAGGTCTCTGGAAACACCATATATTTT. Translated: CASSLEQVSGNTIYF.